This section outlines one TCR beta chain sequence together with its context. The antigen is unknown. This sample was taken from a study of identical twins. Findings and caveats of the study: Twins' surplus sharing was weaker for beta out-of-frame sequences.

Each CDR3 protein gets one entry after TCRdb re-called the 5' RACE reads with MiXCR. The table includes approximately 550,000 distinct CDR3 sequences, approximately 20% detected once. The sample also formed part of further work on yellow fever vaccine responses in identical twins.

This TCR derives from a woman younger than 35 in good health. The sequencing sample was made of CD4+ T cells sorted from blood.

CDR3 nucleotides: TGCAGTGCTAGAGATCTTTTCCAAGAGACCCAGTACTTC. Translation gives CSARDLFQETQYF. The chain has TRBV20-1 and TRBJ2-5, with D hard to call. V dropped 0 bases and J dropped 1 base, with 6 bases sitting between them. Germline-derived CDR1 and CDR2 are DFQATT and SNEGSKA (reference sequence). CDR3 length: 13 amino acids.